This T cell receptor (beta chain) was sequenced in a study of siplizumab effects on memory and regulatory T cells. Points from the study as a whole: Siplizumab, the agent tested, significantly reduced alloreactive sequences traceable to unstimulated CD4+ memory cells.

Clones were sequenced by immunoSEQ multiplex PCR, and TCRdb holds only the in-frame ones, with some missing. The table records 85,000 to 130,000 clones, 94% of them present only once. Germline CDR1 reads SGHDT; CDR2 reads YYEEEE. The CDR3 totals 16 residues. Trimming cost V 1 base and J 7 bases, with 18 bases left between them. In the case of this clone: Its antigen remains unidentified.

Sequencing was performed on Tregs sorted from blood. The chain is built from TRBV5-6 and TRBJ2-1; D is tentatively TRBD1 or TRBD2 (5 bases each). The source is a human donor in good health. The CDR3 DNA reads TGTGCCAGCAGCTTGTCGGTAGGGATTGGGGGTAATGAGCAGTTCTTC. This gives the protein CASSLSVGIGGNEQFF. Filled out from reference TRBV5-6 and TRBJ2-1, the complete variable domain reads DAGVTQSPTHLIKTRGQQVTLRCSPKSGHDTVSWYQQALGQGPQFIFQYYEEEERQRGNFPDRFSGHQFPNYSSELNVNALLLGDSALYLCASSLSVGIGGNEQFFGPGTRLTVL.